Below, 8 T cell receptor beta chains from the same sample are listed, as sequenced in a study of PD-1 blockade in mismatch repair-deficient tumors. Only in-frame clones appear in the TCRdb table, and some are missing; sequencing was by immunoSEQ multiplex PCR. This table has about 35,000 clones, approximately 80% appearing once. The sample consisted of PBMCs, taken approximately 6 weeks after starting pembrolizumab. These receptors came from an adult with mismatch repair-deficient cancer.

The V gene is TRBV9, the J gene TRBJ2-4; maybe TRBD2 (6 bases). Per germline, CDR1 SGDLS and CDR2 YYNGEE. V lost 0 bases and J lost 2, with 9 bases in between. The CDR3 runs 15 residues. In nucleotides, the CDR3 is TGTGCCAGCAGCGTAGTGGGGGGACCCAAAAACATTCAGTACTTC. Its translation is CASSVVGGPKNIQYF.

CDR3 loop: CASSFLLSEGYEQYF. The CDR3 DNA sequence: TGTGCCAGCAGCTTTTTACTTAGTGAGGGCTACGAGCAGTACTTC. This rearrangement joins TRBV7-6 to TRBJ2-7; D perhaps matches TRBD2 (5 bases). Between the trimmed V and J ends, which lost 3 bases and 3 bases, there was a span of 15 bases. The CDR3 runs 15 residues. In germline, CDR1 is SGHVS, CDR2 FNYEAQ.

This clone showed up just a few times. The chain couples TRBV4-1 to TRBJ2-7; 10 bases match TRBD2. The CDR3 contains 18 residues. The V gene's germline CDR1 is MGHRA and CDR2 YSYEKL. Germline trimming cut 0 bases from V and 0 bases from J; bases unmatched to any gene: 8. CDR3 in amino acids: CASSQDPPGLADSYEQYF. In nucleotides, the CDR3 is TGCGCCAGCAGCCAAGATCCCCCCGGACTAGCGGACTCCTACGAGCAGTACTTC.

This chain uses TRBV28 with TRBJ2-7, with 7 bases aligning to TRBD1. The CDR3 covers 13 residues. Germline values: CDR1 MDHEN, CDR2 SYDVKM. V trimming: 7 bases; J trimming: 2 bases; junction bases outside the gene matches: 5. The CDR3 protein is CASTLGQTYEQYF. CDR3 nucleotides: TGTGCCAGCACTCTGGGACAGACCTACGAGCAGTACTTC.

The chain recombines TRBV5-6 with TRBJ2-4; the D gene is possibly TRBD1 (6 bases). CDR1 and CDR2 from the germline V gene are SGHDT and YYEEEE. There are 14 residues in the CDR3. V shed 2 bases and J shed 7 bases, with 13 bases lying between them. The DNA of the CDR3 is TGTGCCAGCAGCTTAAGGGGGAGACGGAACATTCAGTACTTC. This translates into CASSLRGRRNIQYF.

This clone was picked up one time. V and J are TRBV30 and TRBJ2-7; 13 bases match TRBD2. The germline gives CDR1 GTSNPN, CDR2 SVGIG (reference sequence). The CDR3 extends over 16 amino acids. V was clipped by 0 bases and J by 3 bases; unmatched bases: 5. The CDR3 loop is CAWSVGTSGTRYEQYF. Written as DNA, the CDR3 is TGTGCCTGGAGTGTGGGGACTAGCGGGACCCGCTACGAGCAGTACTTC.

This chain links TRBV27 with TRBJ1-2; a possible D gene is TRBD1 (5 bases). CDR1 MNHEY and CDR2 SMNVEV come from the germline V gene (reference sequence). This CDR3 has 13 amino acids. Trimming pared 6 bases from V and 6 bases from J, leaving 14 bases between. The CDR3 DNA reads as TGTGCCAGCAGCATGGTCCAGGGTGATGGCTACACCTTC. Encoded protein: CASSMVQGDGYTF.

This clone was seen just once. The V gene is TRBV2, the J gene TRBJ2-5; D may be TRBD2 (5 bases). Germline lookup yields CDR1 SNHLY and CDR2 FYNNEI. CDR3 length: 12 amino acids. V was trimmed by 4 bases and J by 5 bases, leaving 8 bases between them. The CDR3 DNA reads TGTGCCAGCAGTGCTAGCCGGGAGACCCAGTACTTC. The encoded protein is CASSASRETQYF.